These T cell receptor beta chains were read from a single sample in a study of cytomegalovirus exposure and HLA in healthy donors. Repertoires were generated with immunoSEQ multiplex PCR, while TCRdb's copy carries only in-frame clones and drops some. The listing contains 200,000 or so clones. Sequenced sample: PBMCs. The receptors stem from a boy between 5 and 17 years old in good health and CMV-seronegative. The CDR3 runs from the conserved cysteine through the conserved F or W. The D gene is left open where the match is weak.

>TRBV7-9|NA|TRBJ2-7
TGTGCCAGCAGCTCCCAAGGCGGGTTTAACGAGCAGTACTTC
CASSSQGGFNEQYF
>TRBV7-2|NA|TRBJ2-3
TGTGCCAGCAGCTTAGAAGTGAGACAGGAAAAGCGGTATTTT
CASSLEVRQEKRYF
>TRBV6-1|NA|TRBJ1-4
TGTGCCAGCAGTGTTGGCGGGACCGGTGAAAAACTGTTTTTT
CASSVGGTGEKLFF
>TRBV5-4|NA|TRBJ1-2
TGTGCCAGCAGCCTGGACGGCGGCTATGGCTACACCTTC
CASSLDGGYGYTF
>TRBV10-3|NA|TRBJ2-3
TGTGCCACGCTGACAGGAAGAGGCACAGATACGCAGTATTTT
CATLTGRGTDTQYF
>TRBV6-6|NA|TRBJ1-5
TGTGCCAGCAGTTCGACAGACAATCAGCCCCAGCATTTT
CASSSTDNQPQHF
>TRBV6-1|NA|TRBJ2-7
TGTGCCAGCAGTGCGAGGACAGCTCCCTACGAGCAGTACTTC
CASSARTAPYEQYF
>TRBV7-2|NA|TRBJ1-1
TGTGCCAGCAGCTTAGCACTTACGAACACTGAAGCTTTCTTT
CASSLALTNTEAFF
>TRBV11-2|NA|TRBJ1-2
TGTGCCAGCGCATCGGGGGGAGGCTACACCTTC
CASASGGGYTF
>TRBV9|NA|TRBJ2-5
TGTGCCAGCAGCGTAGCCCCAGGGTCACAGACCCAGTACTTC
CASSVAPGSQTQYF
>TRBV5-1|TRBD1|TRBJ1-6
TGCGCCAGCAGCGGGACAGGCTATAATTCACCCCTCCACTTT
CASSGTGYNSPLHF
>TRBV30|NA|TRBJ2-3
TGTGCCTGGGGACCTCCCAGGGTATCGGGCACAGATACGCAGTATTTT
CAWGPPRVSGTDTQYF
>TRBV19|NA|TRBJ1-1
TGTGCCAGTAGTAGTGGCAGTCCAGGGTGGGACACTGAAGCTTTCTTT
CASSSGSPGWDTEAFF
>TRBV27|TRBD1|TRBJ1-5
TGTGCCAGCAGTTCCGTTGGACAGGGAGGGGGGTATAGCAATCAGCCCCAGCATTTT
CASSSVGQGGGYSNQPQHF
>TRBV28|TRBD1|TRBJ1-6
TGTGCCAGCATTGCACTTGGACAGGGGCCCTTTGGCTCACCCCTCCACTTT
CASIALGQGPFGSPLHF
>TRBV5-1|NA|TRBJ1-1
TGCGCCAGCAGCTTGGCCCCCAGGGCCAACACTGAAGCTTTCTTT
CASSLAPRANTEAFF
>TRBV7-3|NA|TRBJ2-2
TGTGCCAGCAGCCTTACAGGACGCACCGGGGAGCTGTTTTTT
CASSLTGRTGELFF
>TRBV5-1|NA|TRBJ2-2
TGCGCCAGCAGCCCCTTGACCTCACGGGACACCGGGGAGCTGTTTTTT
CASSPLTSRDTGELFF
>TRBV30|NA|TRBJ1-5
TGTGCCTGGAGCTCCAGGGAGGTTCAGCCCCAGCATTTT
CAWSSREVQPQHF
>TRBV28|NA|TRBJ2-5
TGTGCCAGCAGTAGCACCGGGACACGACAAGAGACCCAGTACTTC
CASSSTGTRQETQYF
>TRBV28|TRBD1|TRBJ1-5
TGTGCCAGCAGCCTAACCCTTGGACAGGGCCATAGCAATCAGCCCCAGCATTTT
CASSLTLGQGHSNQPQHF
>TRBV5-4|NA|TRBJ2-1
TGTGCCAGCAGCTCCGGCCCTCTAGTCTACAATGAGCAGTTCTTC
CASSSGPLVYNEQFF